What follows are 26 T cell receptor beta chains derived from one specimen sequenced in a study of shared clonotypes between healthy human individuals. The protocol was immunoSEQ multiplex PCR, while the TCRdb copy is restricted to in-frame clones and leaves out a portion. This table holds 2 million to 2.5 million clones, approximately 94% found once. What was sequenced was naive CD4+ T cells sorted from blood. Subset defined: CD45RA+ positively selected. Receptors originate from a man aged 18 to 30 in good health.

The DNA of the CDR3 is TGTGCCAGCAGTAGGGGGAATAATTCACCCCTCCACTTT. Translated, it gives CASSRGNNSPLHF. The rearrangement uses TRBV6-6 and TRBJ1-6, with D perhaps matching TRBD1 (6 bases). This CDR3 spans 13 amino acids. CDR1 and CDR2 from the germline V gene are MNHNY and SVGAGI (reference sequence). V was cut by 5 bases and J by 5 bases, with 7 bases left in between.

The rearrangement joins TRBV18 to TRBJ1-5; weak D call: TRBD1 (6 bases). Trimming removed 4 bases at V and 9 bases at J, with 13 bases between. There are 13 residues in the CDR3. Germline CDR1 reads KGHSH; CDR2 reads LQKENI. The CDR3 spells CASSLQQGAPQHF. Written as DNA, the CDR3 is TGTGCCAGCTCACTCCAACAGGGAGCGCCCCAGCATTTT.

The chain recombines TRBV5-1 with TRBJ1-1; 9 nucleotides agree with TRBD1. The CDR3 length is 15 residues. Trimming at V came to 0 bases and at J to 6 bases, leaving 6 bases not matched to a gene. CDR1 and CDR2 (germline): SGHRS, YFSETQ. DNA for the CDR3: TGCGCCAGCAGCTTGGAGGGACAGGGTAAGGCTGAAGCTTTCTTT. It codes for CASSLEGQGKAEAFF.

J is TRBJ2-7 and V is TRBV7-8; 9 positions match TRBD2. Germline CDR1 is SGHVS and CDR2 is FQNEAQ. The J segment lost 0 bases and the V segment lost 2 bases, leaving 11 bases of the junction unmatched. This CDR3 is built from 18 residues. Here the CDR3 reads CASSLRARTSVRSYEQYF. As DNA, the CDR3 is TGTGCCAGCAGCTTAAGGGCCCGGACTAGCGTCCGCTCCTACGAGCAGTACTTC.

The chain links TRBV28 to TRBJ2-1; the D gene is possibly TRBD1 (6 bases). CDR3 size: 16 residues. Germline loops: CDR1 MDHEN, CDR2 SYDVKM. V was shortened by 7 bases and J by 6 bases, with 22 bases between the two germline ends. The CDR3 DNA follows: TGTGCCAGCACCCTGTGGGGGCATACGGTCGGCAATGAGCAGTTCTTC. It codes for CASTLWGHTVGNEQFF.

Regarding this clone: Within the sample, other DNA sequences also encode this same CDR3. The chain uses TRBV6-5 and TRBJ1-2; a possible D gene is TRBD1 (5 bases). This CDR3 is 15 amino acids long. The germline gives CDR1 MNHEY, CDR2 SVGAGI. The germline V and J ends were trimmed by 0 bases and 3 bases, with 11 bases remaining between them. The CDR3 region is CASSYSGAGDYGYTF. CDR3 in DNA: TGTGCCAGCAGTTACTCTGGAGCGGGGGACTATGGCTACACCTTC.

The chain is built from TRBV15 and TRBJ1-6; 8 positions agree with TRBD1. V dropped 10 bases and J dropped 7; count of bases not matched to a gene: 9. The germline V gene encodes CDR1 LNHNV and CDR2 YYDKDF (reference sequence). The CDR3 covers 14 residues. CDR3 region: CAISTGVGNSPLHF. CDR3 coding DNA: TGTGCCATATCGACAGGGGTCGGGAATTCACCCCTCCACTTT.

The V and J genes are TRBV18 and TRBJ2-7; weak D call: TRBD1 (5 bases). The CDR3 runs 15 residues. The V gene's germline CDR1 is KGHSH and CDR2 LQKENI. V was shortened by 3 bases and J by 3 bases, with 15 bases between the two germline ends. CDR3 amino acids: CASSPLDRTGYEQYF. The CDR3 DNA sequence: TGTGCCAGCTCACCGCTTGACCGTACAGGCTACGAGCAGTACTTC.

The chain uses TRBV27 and TRBJ1-5; D is uncertain. Germline CDR1 and CDR2: MNHEY and SMNVEV (reference sequence). The V gene lost 3 bases and the J gene lost 3 bases, with 9 bases spanning the gap. The CDR3 totals 14 residues. The CDR3 is CASSFDRLNQPQHF. The CDR3 DNA reads TGTGCCAGCAGTTTTGATAGACTCAATCAGCCCCAGCATTTT.

The genes are TRBV30 and TRBJ2-7; 7 bases map to TRBD1. From germline, CDR1 is GTSNPN and CDR2 SVGIG (reference sequence). Losses at the gene ends were 3 bases for V and 2 bases for J; bases not matched to a gene: 4. This CDR3 is 13 amino acids long. This chain's CDR3 is CAWSLTGPYEQYF. The CDR3 DNA reads as TGTGCCTGGAGCTTGACAGGGCCCTACGAGCAGTACTTC.

The chain is built from TRBV5-1 and TRBJ2-1; D gene ambiguous. V gave up 3 bases and J gave up 0 bases, with 7 bases separating them. The CDR3 sequence is 14 residues long. Germline CDR1 is SGHRS and CDR2 is YFSETQ. The CDR3 protein is CASSSKLSYNEQFF. CDR3 in DNA: TGCGCCAGCAGCTCCAAACTCTCCTACAATGAGCAGTTCTTC.

The chain couples TRBV19 to TRBJ1-2, with TRBD1 matching 7 bases. The germline gives CDR1 LNHDA, CDR2 SQIVND (reference sequence). This CDR3 is built from 13 residues. With V trimmed by 5 bases and J by 4 bases, 4 bases remained unmatched. The CDR3 nucleotides read TGTGCCAGTAGTGCCCGGGACAGCTATGGCTACACCTTC. Translating gives CASSARDSYGYTF.

The chain couples TRBV28 to TRBJ2-7; 9 bases agree with TRBD1. The trim removed 6 bases at V and 2 bases at J, leaving 8 bases unmatched. Germline-derived CDR1 and CDR2 are MDHEN and SYDVKM. This CDR3 is 15 amino acids long. The DNA for the CDR3 is TGTGCCAGCAGCCCTAACGGACAGGGGCCCTACGAGCAGTACTTC. Translating gives CASSPNGQGPYEQYF.

Turning to this clone: The junction and the germline gene differ at one end; a read error may be behind it. The chain is built from TRBV7-2 and TRBJ2-5; D is unresolved. The CDR3 length is 13 residues. Germline CDR1 is SGHTA and CDR2 is FQGNSA. The CDR3 loop reads CASSFTAQGTQYF. In DNA form, the CDR3 reads TGTGCCAGCAGCTTCACGGCCCAAGGGACCCAGTACTTC.

The chain joins TRBV25-1 to TRBJ2-3, with D tentatively TRBD1 (5 bases). Germline lookup yields CDR1 MGHDK and CDR2 SYGVNS. There are 14 residues in the CDR3. Between the trimmed V and J ends, which lost 1 base and 2 bases, there was a span of 7 bases. The CDR3 reads CASSELGATDTQYF. Here the CDR3 DNA reads TGTGCCAGCAGTGAATTAGGGGCCACAGATACGCAGTATTTT.

This chain links TRBV11-2 with TRBJ2-5, with 7 bases matching TRBD2. Germline CDR1 reads SGHAT; CDR2 reads FQNNGV. CDR3 length: 15 amino acids. V shed 5 bases and J 5 bases; nucleotides not matched to a gene: 11. The CDR3 spells CASSPLGLAEETQYF. Written as DNA, the CDR3 is TGTGCCAGCAGCCCCTTAGGGCTAGCGGAGGAGACCCAGTACTTC.

This sequence joins TRBV6-6 and TRBJ2-7, with D unclear. V lost 5 bases and J 7 bases, leaving 9 bases between the germline ends. The CDR3 covers 11 residues. Germline lookup yields CDR1 MNHNY and CDR2 SVGAGI (reference sequence). CDR3 sequence (DNA): TGTGCCAGCAGTCCCGCCGCGGAGCAGTACTTC. Amino acids: CASSPAAEQYF.

A single count supports this clone. The chain uses TRBV7-6 and TRBJ1-6, with D hard to call. The CDR3 runs to 13 residues. Germline-derived CDR1 and CDR2 are SGHVS and FNYEAQ. V was cut by 5 bases and J by 9 bases, with 11 bases left in between. CDR3 nucleotides: TGTGCCAGCAGCCGGAATTTCGTTTCACCCCTCCACTTT. This translates into CASSRNFVSPLHF.

The V gene is TRBV6-1, the J gene TRBJ2-4; a weak D match, TRBD1 (5 bases). Germline V gene lookup returns CDR1 MNHNS and CDR2 SASEGT. The germline V and J ends were trimmed by 4 bases and 6 bases, with 16 bases remaining between them. This CDR3 spans 15 amino acids. The CDR3 loop reads CASSGWQGSINIQYF. The CDR3 DNA is TGTGCCAGCAGTGGGTGGCAGGGAAGTATAAACATTCAGTACTTC.

V is TRBV10-3 and J is TRBJ1-1, with a weak D call TRBD1 (6 bases). Trimming pared 3 bases from V and 2 bases from J, leaving 10 bases between. The CDR3 consists of 14 residues. CDR1 and CDR2 (germline): ENHRY, SYGVKD. The CDR3: CAISDTGSNTEAFF. Written as DNA, the CDR3 is TGTGCCATCAGTGACACAGGGTCCAACACTGAAGCTTTCTTT.

This chain links TRBV5-6 with TRBJ2-7; possibly TRBD1 for D (5 bases). V was shortened by 0 bases and J by 3 bases, with 7 bases between the two germline ends. CDR1 is SGHDT and CDR2 is YYEEEE in the germline V gene. This CDR3 spans 13 amino acids. The CDR3 loop is CASSLDRLYEQYF. The CDR3 DNA is TGTGCCAGCAGCTTGGACAGGCTCTACGAGCAGTACTTC.

The chain has TRBV5-4 and TRBJ2-7; D perhaps matches TRBD2 (7 bases). Germline values: CDR1 SGHNT, CDR2 YYREEE (reference sequence). V lost 1 base to trimming and J lost 4 bases, with 12 bases between them. The CDR3 is 14 residues long. The CDR3 DNA sequence: TGTGCCAGCAGCTTGCCGGGGGGCCTTTACGAGCAGTACTTC. It encodes CASSLPGGLYEQYF.

The genes are TRBV28 and TRBJ1-6, with D perhaps TRBD1 (5 bases). The CDR3 is made up of 13 amino acids. Germline loops: CDR1 MDHEN, CDR2 SYDVKM. V lost 7 bases, J lost 9 bases, and 13 bases lay in between. The CDR3 DNA sequence: TGTGCCAGCATCCTGTCGGGGGTTTCACCCCTCCACTTT. This codes for CASILSGVSPLHF.

This chain joins TRBV5-4 and TRBJ1-1, with D possibly TRBD1 on 6 matching bases. Germline CDR1 SGHNT, CDR2 YYREEE (reference sequence). The CDR3 contains 13 residues. Trimming left V 4 bases short and J 7 bases short, with 14 bases between. The CDR3 loop reads CASSPSGGGEAFF. Here the CDR3 DNA reads TGTGCCAGCAGCCCCTCGGGGGGCGGTGAAGCTTTCTTT. Full variable domain (missing parts from reference TRBV5-4 and TRBJ1-1): ETGVTQSPTHLIKTRGQQVTLRCSSQSGHNTVSWYQQALGQGPQFIFQYYREEENGRGNFPPRFSGLQFPNYSSELNVNALELDDSALYLCASSPSGGGEAFFGQGTRLTVV.

V usage is TRBV2 and J usage is TRBJ1-5, with TRBD1 matching 7 bases. Trimming at V came to 6 bases and at J to 0 bases, leaving 5 bases not matched to a gene. Germline-derived CDR1 and CDR2 are SNHLY and FYNNEI. The CDR3 extends over 15 amino acids. Here the CDR3 DNA reads TGTGCCAGCAGCGGGGACAGTTATAGCAATCAGCCCCAGCATTTT. Amino acids: CASSGDSYSNQPQHF.

The CDR3 sequence: CASSQGTTRSEQFF. The CDR3 DNA reads TGCGCCAGCAGCCAAGGGACGACTAGAAGTGAGCAGTTCTTC. V gene TRBV4-3 combines with J gene TRBJ2-1; possibly TRBD2 for D (6 bases). Trimming removed 1 base from V and 9 bases from J, with 13 bases in between. The CDR3 runs 14 residues. Germline lookup yields CDR1 LGHNA and CDR2 YSLEER.